One sample yielded the 25 T cell receptor beta chains listed below, sequenced in a study of shared T cell receptors in the human thymus. Sequencing used immunoSEQ multiplex PCR; TCRdb keeps in-frame clones, though not all of them. Among about 660,000 clones listed, around 87% were seen once. This sample also belongs to another study, concerning human thymus T cells.

The source material was thymocytes. These receptors originate from a boy younger than two with a congenital heart defect.

The genes are TRBV21-1 and TRBJ2-3; the table calls TRBD2, which could not be checked here. TRBV21-1 is marked as a pseudogene. The CDR3 is 16 amino acids. The CDR3 DNA follows: TGTGCCAGCAGCAAAGTAGGAGGGACCGGCACAGATACGCAGTATTTT. It translates to CASSKVGGTGTDTQYF.

The genes are TRBV27 and TRBJ1-1; 7 bases agree with TRBD1. Losses at the gene ends were 1 base for V and 0 bases for J; bases not matched to a gene: 8. The CDR3 runs to 17 residues. Germline V gives CDR1 MNHEY, CDR2 SMNVEV (reference sequence). CDR3 in DNA: TGTGCCAGCAGTTTATTGAGGACAGGCAATATGAACACTGAAGCTTTCTTT. Amino acid sequence: CASSLLRTGNMNTEAFF.

The chain joins TRBV10-3 to TRBJ2-3, with TRBD2 matching over 11 bases. Germline CDR1 ENHRY, CDR2 SYGVKD. V lost 4 bases and J lost 0; bases outside the gene matches: 12. The CDR3 runs to 19 residues. The CDR3 nucleotides are TGTGCCATCAGTGGAACTAGCGGGGGCCTACCGTCTAGCACAGATACGCAGTATTTT. Its protein product is CAISGTSGGLPSSTDTQYF.

V and J are TRBV2 and TRBJ2-4, with no clear D. V lost 2 bases to trimming and J lost 8 bases, with 7 bases between them. The CDR3 extends over 12 amino acids. Germline CDR1 is SNHLY and CDR2 is FYNNEI. CDR3 amino acids: CASSELPYIQYF. The CDR3 coding sequence is TGTGCCAGCAGTGAACTTCCGTACATTCAGTACTTC.

The rearrangement uses TRBV15 and TRBJ1-4; D may be TRBD1 (6 bases). Germline loops: CDR1 LNHNV, CDR2 YYDKDF (reference sequence). V gave up 1 base and J gave up 8 bases, with 17 bases separating them. The CDR3 covers 16 residues. This chain's CDR3 is CATSRVETGKEEKLFF. The DNA for the CDR3 is TGTGCCACCAGCAGAGTGGAAACAGGGAAAGAAGAAAAACTGTTTTTT.

The chain joins TRBV14 to TRBJ2-7; TRBD1 is a possible D gene (5 bases). Trimming left V 1 base short and J 2 bases short, with 9 bases between. Germline CDR1 and CDR2: SGHDN and FVKESK. The CDR3 has 14 residues. CDR3 nucleotide sequence: TGTGCCAGCAGCCAAGGTCCCAGGGCCTACGAGCAGTACTTC. It yields the protein CASSQGPRAYEQYF.

The chain links TRBV18 to TRBJ1-2; the D gene is possibly TRBD1 (6 bases). Germline V gene data show CDR1 as KGHSH and CDR2 as LQKENI. V lost 4 bases and J 6 bases, leaving 12 bases between the germline ends. The length of the CDR3 is 13 residues. CDR3 bases: TGTGCCAGCTCACAACAGGGCCCCCATGGCTACACCTTC. This codes for CASSQQGPHGYTF.

Note on this clone: Other DNA sequences in the same sample also yield this CDR3. This chain connects TRBV15 to TRBJ1-5; TRBD1 matches 9 bases. In germline, CDR1 is LNHNV, CDR2 YYDKDF (reference sequence). Trimming removed 0 bases from V and 3 bases from J; junction bases left unmatched: 3. The CDR3 extends over 16 amino acids. CDR3 in amino acids: CATSREGTGNNQPQHF. In DNA, the CDR3 is TGTGCCACCAGCAGAGAAGGGACAGGGAACAATCAGCCCCAGCATTTT.

V is TRBV5-6 and J is TRBJ2-7, with TRBD2 matching 8 bases. CDR1 SGHDT and CDR2 YYEEEE come from the germline V gene. The junction had 14 bases not matched to a gene; V was cut back by 4 bases and J by 11 bases. The CDR3 is 14 residues long. The DNA of the CDR3 is TGTGCCAGCAGCCCCTGGGGGGCCGAGCGGGAGAAGTACTTC. It translates to CASSPWGAEREKYF. The complete variable domain, with remaining parts taken from reference TRBV5-6 and TRBJ2-7, reads DAGVTQSPTHLIKTRGQQVTLRCSPKSGHDTVSWYQQALGQGPQFIFQYYEEEERQRGNFPDRFSGHQFPNYSSELNVNALLLGDSALYLCASSPWGAEREKYFGPGTRLTVT.

As concerns this clone: The junction departs from the called germline gene at one end, perhaps through a read error. This sequence joins TRBV30 and TRBJ2-6; D might be TRBD1 (6 bases). The CDR3 loop spans 11 amino acids. Germline CDR1 reads GTSNPN; CDR2 reads SVGIG (reference sequence). CDR3 region: CAGRGGNVLTF. CDR3 nucleotides: TGTGCCGGCCGAGGGGGCAACGTCCTGACTTTC.

The chain employs TRBV7-2 and TRBJ2-7; 7 nucleotides line up with TRBD2. V was clipped by 3 bases and J by 2 bases; unmatched bases: 10. Looked up from germline, CDR1 is SGHTA and CDR2 is FQGNSA. The CDR3 covers 16 residues. Here the CDR3 reads CASSFASLAVPYEQYF. Here the CDR3 DNA reads TGTGCCAGCAGCTTCGCAAGTCTAGCGGTGCCCTACGAGCAGTACTTC.

The V and J genes are TRBV10-3 and TRBJ1-2, with 7 bases aligning to TRBD1. The CDR3 is made up of 13 amino acids. V gave up 5 bases and J gave up 4 bases; unmatched junction bases: 4. Germline loops: CDR1 ENHRY, CDR2 SYGVKD. The CDR3 region is CAISRDSFYGYTF. The CDR3 DNA follows: TGTGCCATCAGTAGGGACAGTTTCTATGGCTACACCTTC.

Turning to this clone: One junction end does not reproduce the germline sequence, and a read error may be involved. Other DNA sequences in this sample translate to the same CDR3. This rearrangement joins TRBV28 to TRBJ1-6, with 10 bases aligning to TRBD1. This CDR3 comprises 18 residues. Germline assignment: CDR1 MDHEN and CDR2 SYDVKM. CDR3: CASSFPDRGVAPNSPLHF. The CDR3 region has the DNA TGTGCCAGCAGTTTCCCGGACAGGGGGGTCGCTCCTAATTCCCCCCTCCACTTT.

V is TRBV7-6 and J is TRBJ2-2, with TRBD1 as a possible D gene (6 bases). The CDR3 contains 14 residues. Per germline, CDR1 SGHVS and CDR2 FNYEAQ. V lost 5 bases, J lost 1 base, and 8 bases lay in between. CDR3 nucleotides: TGTGCCAGCAGCCCGGGACAGAACACCGGGGAGCTGTTTTTT. Its translation is CASSPGQNTGELFF.

This chain connects TRBV27 to TRBJ1-1, with D maybe TRBD1 (6 bases). This CDR3 region has 16 residues. In germline, CDR1 is MNHEY, CDR2 SMNVEV (reference sequence). V was cut by 5 bases and J by 0 bases, with 16 bases left in between. The CDR3: CASSPLRQVLNTEAFF. The CDR3 DNA follows: TGTGCCAGCAGTCCGCTTAGACAGGTCTTGAACACTGAAGCTTTCTTT.

The chain has TRBV27 and TRBJ2-7; TRBD1 matches at 12 bases. Germline V gene lookup returns CDR1 MNHEY and CDR2 SMNVEV (reference sequence). The V gene end was trimmed by 2 bases and the J gene end by 5 bases; junction bases not matched to a gene: 4. The CDR3 extends over 15 amino acids. The CDR3 region is CASSLMGTGGNEQYF. CDR3 DNA: TGTGCCAGCAGTTTAATGGGGACAGGGGGCAACGAGCAGTACTTC.

V usage is TRBV13 and J usage is TRBJ1-1; D is undetermined. CDR1 and CDR2 from the germline V gene are PRHDT and FYEKMQ (reference sequence). V was shortened by 2 bases and J by 4 bases, with 8 bases between the two germline ends. The CDR3 is 13 amino acids. DNA of the CDR3: TGTGCCAGCAGCTTAATTACATTCACTGAAGCTTTCTTT. This codes for CASSLITFTEAFF. Based on the CDR3 plus reference TRBV13 and TRBJ1-1, the full variable domain is AAGVIQSPRHLIKEKRETATLKCYPIPRHDTVYWYQQGPGQDPQFLISFYEKMQSDKGSIPDRFSAQQFSDYHSELNMSSLELGDSALYFCASSLITFTEAFFGQGTRLTVV.

The V gene is TRBV7-2, the J gene TRBJ1-3; 9 bases line up with TRBD1. With V trimmed by 4 bases and J by 10 bases, 17 bases remained unmatched. The CDR3 runs to 17 residues. Germline V gene lookup returns CDR1 SGHTA and CDR2 FQGNSA. The CDR3 region is CASSSSYRDRAHGTIYF. The CDR3 DNA reads TGTGCCAGCAGCTCGAGCTATCGGGACAGGGCCCATGGGACCATATATTTT.

This chain uses TRBV4-3 with TRBJ1-4; tentatively, D is TRBD1 (5 bases). The CDR3 totals 16 residues. V shed 0 bases and J shed 3 bases, with 11 bases lying between them. Germline-derived CDR1 and CDR2 are LGHNA and YSLEER. CDR3 DNA: TGCGCCAGCAGCCAAGATAGGAGGGGCCCTAATGAAAAACTGTTTTTT. The encoded protein is CASSQDRRGPNEKLFF.

This sequence joins TRBV25-1 and TRBJ1-2; D is unresolved. CDR3 length equals 15 residues. CDR1 is MGHDK, CDR2 SYGVNS, per germline. V lost 6 bases and J lost 8, with 22 bases in between. CDR3 amino acids: CASSNLTASHGGYTF. The CDR3 bases are TGTGCCAGCAGCAATTTAACAGCTAGCCACGGAGGCTACACCTTC.

The chain is built from TRBV19 and TRBJ2-1; 10 bases fit TRBD1. Germline-derived CDR1 and CDR2 are LNHDA and SQIVND (reference sequence). The CDR3 has 15 residues. The J segment lost 8 bases and the V segment lost 7 bases, leaving 11 bases of the junction unmatched. Here the CDR3 DNA reads TGTGCCAGTATGGGTGGACAGGGGGGTAGTGATGAGCAGTTCTTC. Protein sequence: CASMGGQGGSDEQFF. Variable domain in full (rest from reference TRBV19 and TRBJ2-1): DGGITQSPKYLFRKEGQNVTLSCEQNLNHDAMYWYRQDPGQGLRLIYYSQIVNDFQKGDIAEGYSVSREKKESFPLTVTSAQKNPTAFYLCASMGGQGGSDEQFFGPGTRLTVL.

The chain combines TRBV5-8 with TRBJ1-1, with TRBD1 as a possible D gene (5 bases). The CDR3 is 14 amino acids. The V gene's germline CDR1 is SGHTS and CDR2 YDEGEE. The V gene lost 2 bases and the J gene lost 3 bases, with 11 bases spanning the gap. CDR3 in DNA: TGTGCCAGCAGCTTACCTCAGGGTTACACTGAAGCTTTCTTT. Protein: CASSLPQGYTEAFF.

The gene calls are TRBV7-2 and TRBJ2-7, with 8 bases fitting TRBD1. The CDR3 is made up of 16 amino acids. CDR1 and CDR2 (germline): SGHTA, FQGNSA. Trimming took 6 bases from V and 0 from J; bases not matched to a gene: 10. In nucleotides, the CDR3 is TGTGCCAGCAGTTTATCGGGACAGGTGAGCTCCTACGAGCAGTACTTC. This codes for CASSLSGQVSSYEQYF.

This sequence joins TRBV4-3 and TRBJ1-1; D may be TRBD1 (5 bases). V was shortened by 0 bases and J by 9 bases, with 17 bases between the two germline ends. In germline, CDR1 is LGHNA, CDR2 YSLEER. The CDR3 has 15 amino acids. The CDR3 DNA reads as TGCGCCAGCAGCCAAGAGTTCGGAGGGGCGGGTAAAGCTTTCTTT. Translating it yields CASSQEFGGAGKAFF.

The rearrangement links TRBV11-2 to TRBJ2-7; the match to TRBD2 covers 7 bases. The trim removed 0 bases at V and 6 bases at J, leaving 11 bases unmatched. The CDR3 is 16 residues long. CDR1 SGHAT and CDR2 FQNNGV come from the germline V gene. The CDR3 sequence is CASSLDVWQGGCEQYF. CDR3 bases: TGTGCCAGCAGCTTAGATGTCTGGCAGGGAGGGTGCGAGCAGTACTTC.